The 9 T cell receptor beta chains given below trace back to one sample, sequenced in a study of identical twins (dated by TCRdb to 2016 to 2017). Receptors were amplified or captured by 5' RACE. Reads for this sample came from an Illumina HiSeq 2000. TCRdb trimmed public reads at Q25 via fastp, called clones via MiXCR and kept in-frame beta chains. Here each entry gathers all rows of one CDR3 protein and keeps the most common genes and DNA. Recorded for this sample are some 630,000 distinct CDR3 sequences; just over 7% of them occurred a single time. The ten largest clones capture roughly 1.6% of the sample. The same sample was also used in a study of yellow fever vaccine responses in identical twins.

Sequencing was carried out using PBMCs. These receptors were collected from a woman aged 18 to 35 in good health.

The table lists this clonotype with many counts. This rearrangement joins TRBV27 to TRBJ2-7; D perhaps matches TRBD1 (5 bases). The CDR3 extends over 13 amino acids. Trimming removed 3 bases from V and 5 bases from J, with 11 bases in between. The germline gives CDR1 MNHEY, CDR2 SMNVEV (reference sequence). DNA for the CDR3: TGTGCCAGCAGTTTGAGCAGGGCCCACGAGCAGTACTTC. It translates to CASSLSRAHEQYF.

This clonotype was seen at least ten times. The chain employs TRBV5-1 and TRBJ2-2; unclear D gene. The CDR3 runs 14 residues. Trimming cost V 2 bases and J 0 bases, with 5 bases left between them. CDR1 is SGHRS, CDR2 YFSETQ, per germline. The CDR3 coding sequence is TGCGCCAGCAGCTTATTGGCGAACACCGGGGAGCTGTTTTTT. Protein: CASSLLANTGELFF.

The chain couples TRBV10-1 to TRBJ2-7; 11 bases match TRBD1. CDR3 size: 16 residues. The J segment lost 4 bases and the V segment lost 3 bases, leaving 8 bases of the junction unmatched. Per the germline V gene, CDR1 is WNHNN and CDR2 is SYGVQD (reference sequence). In nucleotides, the CDR3 is TGCGCCAGCAGTGATAGGGGGACAGGGGGTACTTACGAGCAGTACGTC. Translating gives CASSDRGTGGTYEQYV.

This sequence joins TRBV20-1 and TRBJ2-5; 9 bases fit TRBD1. The CDR3 loop spans 12 amino acids. Germline trimming cut 6 bases from V and 4 bases from J; bases unmatched to any gene: 3. Germline V lookup: CDR1 DFQATT, CDR2 SNEGSKA (reference sequence). The CDR3 spells CSALTGGETQYF. The CDR3 coding sequence is TGCAGTGCCTTGACAGGGGGAGAGACCCAGTACTTC.

This sequence joins TRBV27 and TRBJ1-6, with a possible D match to TRBD1 (6 bases). Germline V gene sequence: CDR1 MNHEY, CDR2 SMNVEV (reference sequence). With 6 bases removed from V and 6 bases from J, the gap between germline ends came to 18 bases. This CDR3 comprises 16 residues. Here the CDR3 DNA reads TGTGCCAGCAGAAAAGACAGGTCCCAACCTAATTCACCCCTCCACTTT. The encoded protein is CASRKDRSQPNSPLHF.

In this sample, this clonotype turned up a few times. A much larger clone is a single base away; this may be a read error. The chain joins TRBV11-2 to TRBJ2-1; 12 positions agree with TRBD2. The CDR3 has 15 residues. Germline values: CDR1 SGHAT, CDR2 FQNNGV. The ends lost 1 base at V and 5 bases at J; junction bases unmatched: 0. The CDR3 region has the DNA TGTGCCAGCAGCTTAGGGACTAGCGGGGACAATGAGCAGTTCTTC. Protein product: CASSLGTSGDNEQFF.

Worth noting for this clonotype: Relative to the germline gene, one junction end is altered; a read error may explain this. V and J are TRBV20-1 and TRBJ2-1; 11 nucleotides match TRBD2. This CDR3 is 17 amino acids long. Germline V lookup: CDR1 DFQATT, CDR2 SNEGSKA (reference sequence). CDR3 sequence reads: CSPSDQLTSGKYNEQFF. In DNA form, the CDR3 reads TGCAGTCCTAGTGACCAATTGACTAGCGGGAAATACAATGAGCAGTTCTTC.

This clonotype was detected a few times. V and J are TRBV20-1 and TRBJ1-2; D is unclear. V was trimmed by 5 bases and J by 2 bases, leaving 12 bases between them. This CDR3 region has 13 residues. Germline CDR1 reads DFQATT; CDR2 reads SNEGSKA (reference sequence). The CDR3 spells CSAPRGSNYGYTF. The CDR3 DNA sequence: TGCAGTGCTCCCCGGGGTTCCAACTATGGCTACACCTTC.

This rearrangement joins TRBV29-1 to TRBJ2-2, with D possibly TRBD1 on 5 matching bases. From germline, CDR1 is SQVTM and CDR2 ANQGSEA. The CDR3 runs to 14 residues. V was trimmed by 1 base and J by 6 bases, leaving 12 bases between them. The CDR3 sequence is CSVEGQGGPGELFF. CDR3 coding DNA: TGCAGCGTTGAAGGGCAGGGTGGTCCCGGGGAGCTGTTTTTT.